The sequence of this TCR beta chain was determined in a study of cytomegalovirus exposure and HLA in healthy donors. Study-level background: Among the approximately 380 donors who were genotyped, roughly 86% fell in the genetic ancestry cluster that is associated with self-reported Caucasian donors.

Findings and limits, study-wide: Researchers reported in a later analysis that a missense DCLRE1C variant was tied to TCR beta V- and J-gene trimming.

The PCR ran on 60 Vbeta and 13 Jbeta primers. Profiling relied on immunoSEQ multiplex PCR, and the TCRdb table lists in-frame clones only, not all of them. Among about 180,000 clones listed, around 80% were seen once. The V gene end was trimmed by 4 bases and the J gene end by 3 bases; junction bases not matched to a gene: 3. The germline V gene encodes CDR1 SGHNT and CDR2 YENEEA. The CDR3 loop spans 13 amino acids. With regard to this clone: Its antigen is not identified.

The source of this sequence is a woman aged 55-70 years in good health and CMV-seropositive. The genes are TRBV11-3 and TRBJ2-7; TRBD1 aligns across 7 bases. The sample was PBMCs. CDR3 DNA sequence: TGTGCCAGCAGCTCCGGGGACAGCTACGAGCAGTACTTC. Residues: CASSSGDSYEQYF.